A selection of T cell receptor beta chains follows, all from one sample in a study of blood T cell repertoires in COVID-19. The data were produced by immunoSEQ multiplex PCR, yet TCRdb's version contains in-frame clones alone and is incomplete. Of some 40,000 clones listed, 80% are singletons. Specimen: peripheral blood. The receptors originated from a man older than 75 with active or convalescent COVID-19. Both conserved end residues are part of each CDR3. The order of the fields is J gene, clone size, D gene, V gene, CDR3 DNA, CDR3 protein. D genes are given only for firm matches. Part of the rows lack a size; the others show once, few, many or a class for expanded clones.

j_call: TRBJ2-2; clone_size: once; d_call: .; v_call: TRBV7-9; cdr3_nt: TGTGCCAGCAGGCCAGGGGCGAACACCGGGGAGCTGTTTTTT; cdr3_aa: CASRPGANTGELFF
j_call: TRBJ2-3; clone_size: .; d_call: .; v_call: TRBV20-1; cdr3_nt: TGCAGTGTTTCGGGAGAGCCGGCGCAGTATTTT; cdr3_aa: CSVSGEPAQYF
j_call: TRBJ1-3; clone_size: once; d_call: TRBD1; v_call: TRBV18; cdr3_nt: TGTGCCAGCTCACCAACCGGACAGGGGGTTATCCTTTCTGGAAACACCATATATTTT; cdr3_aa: CASSPTGQGVILSGNTIYF
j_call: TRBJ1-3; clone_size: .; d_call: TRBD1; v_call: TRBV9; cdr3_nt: TGTGCCAGCAGCGCCCCCCGAACAGGGGGCGCAGTCGGAAACACCATATATTTT; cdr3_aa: CASSAPRTGGAVGNTIYF
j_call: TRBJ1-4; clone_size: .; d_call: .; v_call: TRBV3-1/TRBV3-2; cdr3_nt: TGTGCCAGCAGCCAGGGGGCTGGGGCTAATGAAAAACTGTTTTTT; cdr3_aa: CASSQGAGANEKLFF
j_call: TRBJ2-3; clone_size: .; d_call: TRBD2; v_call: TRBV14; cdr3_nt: TGTGCCAGCAGCGGACTAGCGGGAGGAAGCACAGATACGCAGTATTTT; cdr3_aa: CASSGLAGGSTDTQYF
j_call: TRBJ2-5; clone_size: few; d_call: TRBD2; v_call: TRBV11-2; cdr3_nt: TGTGCCAGCAGCCCCGGGACTAGTGAGGGCGAGACCCAGTACTTC; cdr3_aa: CASSPGTSEGETQYF
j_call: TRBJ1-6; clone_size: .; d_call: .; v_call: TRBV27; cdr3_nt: TGTGCCAGCAGTTTTGGACAGTTAGGTTCACCCCTCCACTTT; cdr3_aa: CASSFGQLGSPLHF
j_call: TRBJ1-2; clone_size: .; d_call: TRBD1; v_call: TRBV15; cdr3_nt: TGTGCCACCAGCATTGACCTGGGACAGCTCTATGGCTACACCTTC; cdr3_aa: CATSIDLGQLYGYTF
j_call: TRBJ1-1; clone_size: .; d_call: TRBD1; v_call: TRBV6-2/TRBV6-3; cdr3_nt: TGTGCCAGCAGTAAAGGACAGGGGGCGAACACTGAAGCTTTCTTT; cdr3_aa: CASSKGQGANTEAFF
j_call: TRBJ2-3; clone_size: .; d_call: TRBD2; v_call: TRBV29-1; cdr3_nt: TGCAGCGTTGGTACGGCTAGCGGGAGAACAGATACGCAGTATTTT; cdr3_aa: CSVGTASGRTDTQYF
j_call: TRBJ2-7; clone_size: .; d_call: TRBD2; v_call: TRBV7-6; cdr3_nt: TGTGCCAGCAGCTCCCTCGGGACTAGCGGGAGCTACGAGCAGTACTTC; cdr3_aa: CASSSLGTSGSYEQYF
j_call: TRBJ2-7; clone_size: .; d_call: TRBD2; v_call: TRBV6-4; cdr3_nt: TGTGCCAGCAAGGGACTAGCGAACTACGAGCAGTACTTC; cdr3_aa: CASKGLANYEQYF
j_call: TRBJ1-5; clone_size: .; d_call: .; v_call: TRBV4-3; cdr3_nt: TGCGCCAGCAGTCAAGATGTATACAGGGTGGTGGACAATCAGCCCCAGCATTTT; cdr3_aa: CASSQDVYRVVDNQPQHF
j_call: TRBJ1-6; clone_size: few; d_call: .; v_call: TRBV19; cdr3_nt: TGTGCCAGTAGTAACCAACAGGGTTCCTATTCACCCCTCCACTTT; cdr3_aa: CASSNQQGSYSPLHF
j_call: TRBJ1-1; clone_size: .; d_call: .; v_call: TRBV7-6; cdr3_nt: TGTGCCAGCAGCGAGGGAGGCACTGAAGCTTTCTTT; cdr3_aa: CASSEGGTEAFF
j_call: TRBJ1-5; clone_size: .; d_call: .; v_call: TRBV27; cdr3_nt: TGTGCCAGCAGTTTATGGGGGGGCGGTCAGCCCCAGCATTTT; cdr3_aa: CASSLWGGGQPQHF
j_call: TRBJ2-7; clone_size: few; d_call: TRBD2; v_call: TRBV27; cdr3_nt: TGTGCCAGCAACCATTGGGCGGGAGGCACCTACGAGCAGTACTTC; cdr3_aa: CASNHWAGGTYEQYF
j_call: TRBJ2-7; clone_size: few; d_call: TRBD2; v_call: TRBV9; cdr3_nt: TGTGCCAGCAGCCCCGCCGGGACTAGCTCCTACGAGCAGTACTTC; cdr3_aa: CASSPAGTSSYEQYF
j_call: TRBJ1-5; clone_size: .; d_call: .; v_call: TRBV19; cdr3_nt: TGTGCCAGTAGTATGGCGGACTATAGCAATCAGCCCCAGCATTTT; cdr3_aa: CASSMADYSNQPQHF
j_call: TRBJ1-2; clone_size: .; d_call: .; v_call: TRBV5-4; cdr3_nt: TGTGCCAGCAGCGATAAGGTACAGGGACACTATGGCTACACCTTC; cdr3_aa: CASSDKVQGHYGYTF
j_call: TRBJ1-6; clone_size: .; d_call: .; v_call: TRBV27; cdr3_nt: TGTGCCAGCACAATACAGGTGAGCTCCTATAATTCACCCCTCCACTTT; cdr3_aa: CASTIQVSSYNSPLHF
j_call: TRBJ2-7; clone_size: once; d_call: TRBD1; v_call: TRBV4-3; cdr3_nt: TGCGCCAGCAGCCAGGGTCTGACAGGGGGCTCCTACGAGCAGTACTTC; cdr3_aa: CASSQGLTGGSYEQYF
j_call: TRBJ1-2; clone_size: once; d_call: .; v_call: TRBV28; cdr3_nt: TGTGCCAGCAGGTTACCAACAGGGTATGGCTACACCTTC; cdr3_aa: CASRLPTGYGYTF
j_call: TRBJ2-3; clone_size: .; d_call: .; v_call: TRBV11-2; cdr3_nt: TGTGCCAGCAGCTGGGCACTAGCAGATACGCAGTATTTT; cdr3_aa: CASSWALADTQYF
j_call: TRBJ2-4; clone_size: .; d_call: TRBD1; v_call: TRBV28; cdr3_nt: TGTGCCAGCAGTTATAGACAGGGGATAGTAGCCAAAAACATTCAGTACTTC; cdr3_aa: CASSYRQGIVAKNIQYF
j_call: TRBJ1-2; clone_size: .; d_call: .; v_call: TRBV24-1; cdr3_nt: TGTGCCACCAGTGATACAGGCCTCTATGGCTACACCTTC; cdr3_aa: CATSDTGLYGYTF